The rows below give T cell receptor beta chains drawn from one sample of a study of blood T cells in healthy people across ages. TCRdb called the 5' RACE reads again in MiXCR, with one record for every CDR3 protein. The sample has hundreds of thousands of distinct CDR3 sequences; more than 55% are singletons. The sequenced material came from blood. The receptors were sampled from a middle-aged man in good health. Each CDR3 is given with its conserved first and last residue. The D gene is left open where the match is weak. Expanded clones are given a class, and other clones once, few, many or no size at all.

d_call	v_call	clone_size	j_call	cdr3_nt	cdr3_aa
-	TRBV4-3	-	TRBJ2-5	TGCGCCAGCAGCCAATTTCTCCAAGAGACCCAGTACTTC	CASSQFLQETQYF
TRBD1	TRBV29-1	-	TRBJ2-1	TGCAGCGTTGCACAGGGGGAGGTCGATGAGCAGTTCTTC	CSVAQGEVDEQFF
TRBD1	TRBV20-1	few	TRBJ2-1	TGCAGTGCTCCCGGGACAGGGAAGGGAAATGAGCAGTTCTTC	CSAPGTGKGNEQFF
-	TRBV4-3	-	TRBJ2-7	TGCGCCAGCAGCCAACCTGGCATGGGCGCGGACGAGCAGTACTTC	CASSQPGMGADEQYF
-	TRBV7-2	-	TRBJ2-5	TGTGCCAGCAGCTTAGCAAGAGAAAGAAGGGAGACCCAGTACTTC	CASSLARERRETQYF
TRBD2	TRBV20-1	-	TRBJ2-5	TGCAGTGTCCGGGAGGGGGGGCAAGAGACCCAGTACTTC	CSVREGGQETQYF
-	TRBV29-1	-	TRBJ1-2	TGCAGCGGGGTGGGGGTGAACGGTGGCTACACCTTC	CSGVGVNGGYTF
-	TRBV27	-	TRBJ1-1	TGTGCCAGCAGTTTACGTGCTGGGGGATCTGAAGCTTTCTTT	CASSLRAGGSEAFF
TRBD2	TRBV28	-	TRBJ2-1	TGTGCCAGCAAGAAGATGGGGGGGGGCTACAATGAGCAGTTCTTC	CASKKMGGGYNEQFF
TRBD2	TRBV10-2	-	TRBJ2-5	TGCGCCAGCAGTGAAGGCGGGGGTCGAGAGACCCAGTACTTC	CASSEGGGRETQYF
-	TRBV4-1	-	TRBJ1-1	TGCGCCAGCAGCTCCACCATCGGGGGGCCAGAAGCTTTCTTT	CASSSTIGGPEAFF
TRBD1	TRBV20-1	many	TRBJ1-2	TGCAGTGCTCCTAAGGGACAGGCAAATGGCTACACCTTC	CSAPKGQANGYTF
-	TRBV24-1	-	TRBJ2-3	TGTGCCACCAGTGACCCGGCGCAGGGGACAGATACGCAGTATTTT	CATSDPAQGTDTQYF
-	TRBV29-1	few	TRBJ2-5	TGCAGCGTTCTTCCAGGGCGGTCCTGGGAGACCCAGTACTTC	CSVLPGRSWETQYF
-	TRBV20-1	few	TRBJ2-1	TGCAGTGCAACCCATCCCCAGGGTAGAAATGAGCAGTTCTTC	CSATHPQGRNEQFF
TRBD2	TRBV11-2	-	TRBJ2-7	TGTGCCAGCAGACCTATAGCGGGAGACTACGAGCAGTACTTC	CASRPIAGDYEQYF
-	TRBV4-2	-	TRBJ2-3	TGTGCCAGCAGCCAAGATGTTCCAAAGACTAGCACAGATACGCAGTATTTT	CASSQDVPKTSTDTQYF
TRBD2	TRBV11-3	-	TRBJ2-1	TGTGCCAGCAGCTTAGGGGGAGCGGGGGGGCCGCGAAATGAGCAGTTCTTC	CASSLGGAGGPRNEQFF
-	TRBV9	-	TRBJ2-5	TGTGCCAGCAGCGTAGGCGTAGGTGGGGTCGGTTCGGGAGAGACCCAGTACTTC	CASSVGVGGVGSGETQYF
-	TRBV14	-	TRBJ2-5	TGTGCCAGCAGCCCGGCACGAGGCCCTCGGGAGGAGACCCAGTACTTC	CASSPARGPREETQYF
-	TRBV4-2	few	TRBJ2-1	TGTGCCACCTTAGCATTCAATGAGCAGTTCTTC	CATLAFNEQFF
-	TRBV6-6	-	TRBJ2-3	TGTGCCAGCAGCTCCGGGGGATGGGAAGATACGCAGTATTTT	CASSSGGWEDTQYF
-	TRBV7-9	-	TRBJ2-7	TGTGCCAGCAGCTCCTCCGGGTGGTACGAGCAGTACTTC	CASSSSGWYEQYF
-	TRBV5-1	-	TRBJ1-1	TGCGCCAGCAGCTTGGGAGGGGTGACTGATTTTGAAGCTTTCTTT	CASSLGGVTDFEAFF
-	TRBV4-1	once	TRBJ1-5	TGCGCCAGCAGCCAACAGGACCGCTACAATCAGCCCCAGCATTTT	CASSQQDRYNQPQHF
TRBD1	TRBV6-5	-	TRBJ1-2	TGTGCCAGCAAGATAGGGACAGTTGATCCCTATGGCTACACCTTC	CASKIGTVDPYGYTF